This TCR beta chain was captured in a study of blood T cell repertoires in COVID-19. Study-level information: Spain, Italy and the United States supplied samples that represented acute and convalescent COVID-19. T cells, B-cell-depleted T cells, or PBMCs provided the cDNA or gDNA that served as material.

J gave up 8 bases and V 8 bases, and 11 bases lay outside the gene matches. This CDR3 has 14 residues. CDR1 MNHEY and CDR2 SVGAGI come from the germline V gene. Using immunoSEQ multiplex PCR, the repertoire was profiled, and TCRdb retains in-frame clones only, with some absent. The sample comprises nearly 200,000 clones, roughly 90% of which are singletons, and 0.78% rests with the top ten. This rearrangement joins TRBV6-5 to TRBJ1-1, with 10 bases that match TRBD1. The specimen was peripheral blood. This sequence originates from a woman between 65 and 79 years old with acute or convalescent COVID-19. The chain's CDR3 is CASGERQGAPEAFF. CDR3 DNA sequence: TGTGCCAGCGGCGAAAGACAGGGGGCCCCGGAAGCTTTCTTT.